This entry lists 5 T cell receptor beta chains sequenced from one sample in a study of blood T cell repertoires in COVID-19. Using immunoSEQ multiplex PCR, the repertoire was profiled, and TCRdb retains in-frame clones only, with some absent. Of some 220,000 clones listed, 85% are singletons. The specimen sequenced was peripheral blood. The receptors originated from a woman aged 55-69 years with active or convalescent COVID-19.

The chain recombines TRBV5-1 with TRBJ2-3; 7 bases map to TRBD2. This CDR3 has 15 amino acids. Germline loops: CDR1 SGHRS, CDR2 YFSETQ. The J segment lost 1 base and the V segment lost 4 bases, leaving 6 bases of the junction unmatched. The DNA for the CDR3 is TGCGCCAGCAGCCTACAGCGGGGCCGCACAGATACGCAGTATTTT. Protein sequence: CASSLQRGRTDTQYF. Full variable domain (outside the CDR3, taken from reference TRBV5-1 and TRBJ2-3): KAGVTQTPRYLIKTRGQQVTLSCSPISGHRSVSWYQQTPGQGLQFLFEYFSETQRNKGNFPGRFSGRQFSNSRSEMNVSTLELGDSALYLCASSLQRGRTDTQYFGPGTRLTVL.

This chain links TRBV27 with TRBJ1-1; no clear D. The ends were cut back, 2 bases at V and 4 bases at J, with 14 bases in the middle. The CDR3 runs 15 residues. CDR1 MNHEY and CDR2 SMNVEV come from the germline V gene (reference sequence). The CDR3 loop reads CASSLSNGVGTEAFF. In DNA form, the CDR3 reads TGTGCCAGCAGTTTAAGTAACGGGGTTGGCACTGAAGCTTTCTTT.

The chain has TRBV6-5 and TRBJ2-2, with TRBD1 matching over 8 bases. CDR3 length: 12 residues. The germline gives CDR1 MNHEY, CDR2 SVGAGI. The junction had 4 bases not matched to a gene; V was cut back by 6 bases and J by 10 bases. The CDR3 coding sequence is TGTGCCAGCAGCCCGACAGGGGTGGAGCTGTTTTTT. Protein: CASSPTGVELFF.

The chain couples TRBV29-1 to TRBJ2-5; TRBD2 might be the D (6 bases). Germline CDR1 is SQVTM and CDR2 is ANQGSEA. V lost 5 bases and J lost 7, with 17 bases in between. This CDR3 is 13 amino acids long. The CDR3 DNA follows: TGCAGCGTTTGTTCCGCGGGGTACGGGACCCAGTACTTC. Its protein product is CSVCSAGYGTQYF. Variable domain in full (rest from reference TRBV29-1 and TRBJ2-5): SAVISQKPSRDICQRGTSLTIQCQVDSQVTMMFWYRQQPGQSLTLIATANQGSEATYESGFVIDKFPISRPNLTFSTLTVSNMSPEDSSIYLCSVCSAGYGTQYFGPGTRLLVL.

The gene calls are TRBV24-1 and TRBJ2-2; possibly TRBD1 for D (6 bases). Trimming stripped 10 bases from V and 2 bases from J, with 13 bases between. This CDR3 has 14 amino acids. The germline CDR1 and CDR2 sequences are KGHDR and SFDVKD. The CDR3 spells CATEGGVNTGELFF. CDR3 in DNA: TGTGCCACAGAAGGGGGAGTTAACACCGGGGAGCTGTTTTTT.